This is a list of T cell receptor beta chains from one sample in a study of blood T cell repertoires in COVID-19. Produced via immunoSEQ multiplex PCR; TCRdb's table is partial and in-frame only. Of some 200,000 clones listed, approximately 90% are singletons. The specimen sequenced was PBMCs or T cells enriched from blood (not recorded which). All receptors come from a woman under 30 who had recovered from COVID-19. The CDR3 runs from the conserved cysteine through the conserved F or W. Fields, in order: clone size, J gene, V gene, D gene, CDR3 DNA, CDR3 protein. D genes are given only for firm matches. Clone size, where shown, is once, few, many, or a class for clones that have expanded.

clone size: -
J gene: TRBJ2-2
V gene: TRBV5-1
D gene: -
CDR3 DNA: TGCGCCAGCAGCTTGGAATTAGCCTACACCGGGGAGCTGTTTTTT
CDR3 protein: CASSLELAYTGELFF

clone size: few
J gene: TRBJ1-6
V gene: TRBV5-4
D gene: -
CDR3 DNA: TGTGCCAGCAGCTTGTCACAGCAAAATAATTCACCCCTCCACTTT
CDR3 protein: CASSLSQQNNSPLHF

clone size: -
J gene: TRBJ1-5
V gene: TRBV10-3
D gene: -
CDR3 DNA: TGTGCCATCAGTGAGTCGAAAGGGGGTGACAATCAGCCCCAGCATTTT
CDR3 protein: CAISESKGGDNQPQHF

clone size: -
J gene: TRBJ1-2
V gene: TRBV7-8
D gene: -
CDR3 DNA: TGTGCCAGCAGCCCTCTCAGTGGCAACTATGGCTACACCTTC
CDR3 protein: CASSPLSGNYGYTF

clone size: -
J gene: TRBJ1-1
V gene: TRBV18
D gene: -
CDR3 DNA: TGTGCCAGCTCACCCCAGGGGTTGGACACTGAAGCTTTCTTT
CDR3 protein: CASSPQGLDTEAFF

clone size: -
J gene: TRBJ2-2
V gene: TRBV15
D gene: -
CDR3 DNA: TGTGCCACCAGCAGAGTCCGGAACACCGGGGAGCTGTTTTTT
CDR3 protein: CATSRVRNTGELFF

clone size: -
J gene: TRBJ1-1
V gene: TRBV3-1/TRBV3-2
D gene: TRBD1
CDR3 DNA: TGTGCCAACCGGACAGGACTGTCCAAACTGTGTTCTGAAGCTTTCTTT
CDR3 protein: CANRTGLSKLCSEAFF

clone size: -
J gene: TRBJ2-2
V gene: TRBV28
D gene: TRBD1
CDR3 DNA: TGTGCCAGCACCACAGGGGTGAACACCGGGGAGCTGTTTTTT
CDR3 protein: CASTTGVNTGELFF

clone size: -
J gene: TRBJ2-7
V gene: TRBV9
D gene: -
CDR3 DNA: TGTGCCAGCAGCGTAGGTTCGGATGGAGTCTACGAGCAGTACTTC
CDR3 protein: CASSVGSDGVYEQYF

clone size: -
J gene: TRBJ2-7
V gene: TRBV20-1
D gene: TRBD2
CDR3 DNA: TGCAGTGCTAGTGGGGGCCTAGCGGGCCTCTACGAGCAGTACTTC
CDR3 protein: CSASGGLAGLYEQYF

clone size: -
J gene: TRBJ1-1
V gene: TRBV27
D gene: -
CDR3 DNA: TGTGCCAGCACCCCAGGGCCCATCCTCGCCACTGAAGCTTTCTTT
CDR3 protein: CASTPGPILATEAFF

clone size: -
J gene: TRBJ2-2
V gene: TRBV28
D gene: TRBD1
CDR3 DNA: TGTGCCAGCAGTTTCGGGACAGGGTACACCGGGGAGCTGTTTTTT
CDR3 protein: CASSFGTGYTGELFF

clone size: -
J gene: TRBJ1-4
V gene: TRBV4-3
D gene: TRBD1
CDR3 DNA: TGCGCCAGCAGCCAAGTCGGACAGGGGTTTGGAATCGCGACTAATGAAAAACTGTTTTTT
CDR3 protein: CASSQVGQGFGIATNEKLFF

clone size: once
J gene: TRBJ2-7
V gene: TRBV7-9
D gene: TRBD2
CDR3 DNA: TGTGCCAGCAGCTTATGGTCTAGCGGGAGGGTCCGGGGAGACGAGCAGTACTTC
CDR3 protein: CASSLWSSGRVRGDEQYF

clone size: -
J gene: TRBJ1-5
V gene: TRBV25-1
D gene: TRBD1
CDR3 DNA: TGTGCCAGCAGTGGGGGGACAGGGAATCAGCCCCAGCATTTT
CDR3 protein: CASSGGTGNQPQHF

clone size: -
J gene: TRBJ2-7
V gene: TRBV15
D gene: TRBD1
CDR3 DNA: TGTGCCACCAGCAGAGACGCGGGACAGGGCTACGAGCAGTACTTC
CDR3 protein: CATSRDAGQGYEQYF

clone size: -
J gene: TRBJ1-5
V gene: TRBV2
D gene: TRBD1
CDR3 DNA: TGTGCCAGCAGCGCCGGGACAGGGGTTCGTCAGCCCCAGCATTTT
CDR3 protein: CASSAGTGVRQPQHF

clone size: -
J gene: TRBJ2-3
V gene: TRBV5-4
D gene: -
CDR3 DNA: TGTGCCAGCAGGAGCACAGGGAGCGATACGCAGTATTTT
CDR3 protein: CASRSTGSDTQYF

clone size: -
J gene: TRBJ2-1
V gene: TRBV11-2
D gene: -
CDR3 DNA: TGTGCCAGCAGCTTAGTTCGACGGAGGGGTGAGCAGTTCTTC
CDR3 protein: CASSLVRRRGEQFF

clone size: -
J gene: TRBJ2-1
V gene: TRBV19
D gene: TRBD1
CDR3 DNA: TGTGCCAGTAGTTACCGGGACAGGAATACCAATGAGCAGTTCTTC
CDR3 protein: CASSYRDRNTNEQFF

clone size: -
J gene: TRBJ1-4
V gene: TRBV28
D gene: -
CDR3 DNA: TGTGCCAGCAGTTTCAAGTCAGGAAAACTGTTTTTT
CDR3 protein: CASSFKSGKLFF

clone size: -
J gene: TRBJ2-7
V gene: TRBV4-3
D gene: TRBD1
CDR3 DNA: TGCGCCAGCAGCGCCTACAGGGGTTCCTACGAGCAGTACTTC
CDR3 protein: CASSAYRGSYEQYF

clone size: -
J gene: TRBJ1-1
V gene: TRBV19
D gene: -
CDR3 DNA: TGTGCCAGTACCCTAGACAGGTGGCACACTGAAGCTTTCTTT
CDR3 protein: CASTLDRWHTEAFF

clone size: -
J gene: TRBJ2-7
V gene: TRBV2
D gene: TRBD2
CDR3 DNA: TGTGCCAGTCTATTGCTCGGGACTAGCGGGAGAAGATCCTACGAGCAGTACTTC
CDR3 protein: CASLLLGTSGRRSYEQYF

clone size: -
J gene: TRBJ2-3
V gene: TRBV7-8
D gene: TRBD1
CDR3 DNA: TGTGCCAGCAGCTTTACAGGGGTTAACACAGATACGCAGTATTTT
CDR3 protein: CASSFTGVNTDTQYF

clone size: -
J gene: TRBJ2-2
V gene: TRBV29-1
D gene: TRBD2
CDR3 DNA: TGCAGCGTTGTAGCGGGGGCCTCGAACACCGGGGAGCTGTTTTTT
CDR3 protein: CSVVAGASNTGELFF

clone size: -
J gene: TRBJ2-7
V gene: TRBV28
D gene: -
CDR3 DNA: TGTGCCAGCAGTATGACAGACCGAACCTCCTACGAGCAGTACTTC
CDR3 protein: CASSMTDRTSYEQYF